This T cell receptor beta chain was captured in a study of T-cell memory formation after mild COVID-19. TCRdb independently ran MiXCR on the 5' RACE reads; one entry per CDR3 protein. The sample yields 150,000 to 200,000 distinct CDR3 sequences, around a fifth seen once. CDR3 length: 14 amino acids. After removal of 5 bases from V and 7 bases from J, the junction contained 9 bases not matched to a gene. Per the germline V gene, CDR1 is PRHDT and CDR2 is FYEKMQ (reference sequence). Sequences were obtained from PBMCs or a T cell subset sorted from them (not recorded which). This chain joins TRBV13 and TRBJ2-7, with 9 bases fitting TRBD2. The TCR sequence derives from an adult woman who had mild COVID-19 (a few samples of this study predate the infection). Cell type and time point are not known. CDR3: CASSPIAGVEEQYF. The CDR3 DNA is TGTGCCAGCAGCCCGATAGCGGGAGTGGAGGAGCAGTACTTC.